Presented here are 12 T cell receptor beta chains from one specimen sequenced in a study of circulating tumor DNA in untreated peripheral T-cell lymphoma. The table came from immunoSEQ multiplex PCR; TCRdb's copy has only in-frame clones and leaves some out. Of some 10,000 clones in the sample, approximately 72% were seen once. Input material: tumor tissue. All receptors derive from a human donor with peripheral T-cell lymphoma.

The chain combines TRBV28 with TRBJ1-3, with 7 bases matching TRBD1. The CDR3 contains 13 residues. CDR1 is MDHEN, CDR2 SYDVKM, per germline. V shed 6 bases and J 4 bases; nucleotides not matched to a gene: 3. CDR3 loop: CASRTGQGNTIYF. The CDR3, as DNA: TGTGCCAGCAGGACAGGGCAAGGAAACACCATATATTTT.

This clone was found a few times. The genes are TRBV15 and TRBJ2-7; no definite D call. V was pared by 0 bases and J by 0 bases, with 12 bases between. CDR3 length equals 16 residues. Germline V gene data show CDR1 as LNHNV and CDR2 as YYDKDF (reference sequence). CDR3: CATSRDADGYSYEQYF. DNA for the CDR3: TGTGCCACCAGCAGAGATGCAGACGGCTACTCCTACGAGCAGTACTTC.

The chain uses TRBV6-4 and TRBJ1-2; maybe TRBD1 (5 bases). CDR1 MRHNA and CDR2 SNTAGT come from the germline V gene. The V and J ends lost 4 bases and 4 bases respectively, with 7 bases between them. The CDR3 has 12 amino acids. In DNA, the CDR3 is TGTGCCAGCAGTGGTCAGGGCTATGGCTACACCTTC. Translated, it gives CASSGQGYGYTF.

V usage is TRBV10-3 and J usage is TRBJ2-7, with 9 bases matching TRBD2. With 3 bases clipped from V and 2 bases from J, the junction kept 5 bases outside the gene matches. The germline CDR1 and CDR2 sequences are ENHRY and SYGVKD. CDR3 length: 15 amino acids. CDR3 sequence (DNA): TGTGCCATCAGTGAAAAGGCGGGGGGGCCCTACGAGCAGTACTTC. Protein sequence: CAISEKAGGPYEQYF.

CDR3 amino acids: CASSLAYEKPQHF. DNA of the CDR3: TGTGCCAGCAGTTTAGCCTACGAGAAGCCCCAGCATTTT. V is TRBV28 and J is TRBJ1-5; unclear D gene. The V end was cut by 2 bases, the J end by 8 bases, with 10 bases between. This CDR3 is 13 amino acids long. CDR1 is MDHEN, CDR2 SYDVKM, per germline.

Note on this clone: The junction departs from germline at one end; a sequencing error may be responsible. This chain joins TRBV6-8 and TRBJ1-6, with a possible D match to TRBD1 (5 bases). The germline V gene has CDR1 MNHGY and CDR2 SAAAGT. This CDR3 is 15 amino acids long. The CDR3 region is CASTQRRGRNSPLHF. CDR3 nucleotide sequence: TGTGCCAGCACCCAAAGGCGGGGCAGGAATTCACCCCTTCACTTT.

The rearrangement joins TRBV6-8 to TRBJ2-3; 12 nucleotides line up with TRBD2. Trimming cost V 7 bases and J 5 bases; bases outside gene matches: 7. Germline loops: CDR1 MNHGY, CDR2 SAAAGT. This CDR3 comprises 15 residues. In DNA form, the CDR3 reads TGTGCCAGCAACCCTAGCGGGGGGGTGATAGATACGCAGTATTTT. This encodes CASNPSGGVIDTQYF.

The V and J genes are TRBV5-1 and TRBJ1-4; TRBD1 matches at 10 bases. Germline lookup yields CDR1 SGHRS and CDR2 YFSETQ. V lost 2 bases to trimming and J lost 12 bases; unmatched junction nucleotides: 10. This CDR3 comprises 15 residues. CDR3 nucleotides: TGCGCCAGCAGCTTATACCGGGACAGGGGTATGGAACTGTTTTTT. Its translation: CASSLYRDRGMELFF.

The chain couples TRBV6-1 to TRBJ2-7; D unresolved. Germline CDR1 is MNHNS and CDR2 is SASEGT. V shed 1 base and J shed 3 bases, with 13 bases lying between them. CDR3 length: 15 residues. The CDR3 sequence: CASSEEARHRYEQYF. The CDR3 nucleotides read TGTGCCAGCAGTGAAGAGGCCAGGCATCGCTACGAGCAGTACTTC.

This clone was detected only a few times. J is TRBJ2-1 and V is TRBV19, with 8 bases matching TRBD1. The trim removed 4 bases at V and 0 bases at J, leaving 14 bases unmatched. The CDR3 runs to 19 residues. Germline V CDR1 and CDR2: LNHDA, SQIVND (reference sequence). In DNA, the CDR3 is TGTGCCAGTAGTACCCGGGACAGGTCCCGTCAAAGCTCCTACAATGAGCAGTTCTTC. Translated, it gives CASSTRDRSRQSSYNEQFF.

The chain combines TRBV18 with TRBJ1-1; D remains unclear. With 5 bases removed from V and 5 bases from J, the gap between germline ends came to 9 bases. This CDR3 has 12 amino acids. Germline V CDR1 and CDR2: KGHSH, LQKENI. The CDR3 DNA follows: TGTGCCAGCTCAGTACTGGGGACTGAAGCTTTCTTT. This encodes CASSVLGTEAFF.

The CDR3 DNA follows: TGTGCCACCAGCAGAGAGGGACTAGCGGGGCCCTACGAGCAGTACTTC. Its protein is CATSREGLAGPYEQYF. This chain connects TRBV15 to TRBJ2-7; TRBD2 matches at 13 bases. Germline V gene lookup returns CDR1 LNHNV and CDR2 YYDKDF (reference sequence). CDR3 length: 16 amino acids. The ends lost 0 bases at V and 2 bases at J; junction bases unmatched: 1.